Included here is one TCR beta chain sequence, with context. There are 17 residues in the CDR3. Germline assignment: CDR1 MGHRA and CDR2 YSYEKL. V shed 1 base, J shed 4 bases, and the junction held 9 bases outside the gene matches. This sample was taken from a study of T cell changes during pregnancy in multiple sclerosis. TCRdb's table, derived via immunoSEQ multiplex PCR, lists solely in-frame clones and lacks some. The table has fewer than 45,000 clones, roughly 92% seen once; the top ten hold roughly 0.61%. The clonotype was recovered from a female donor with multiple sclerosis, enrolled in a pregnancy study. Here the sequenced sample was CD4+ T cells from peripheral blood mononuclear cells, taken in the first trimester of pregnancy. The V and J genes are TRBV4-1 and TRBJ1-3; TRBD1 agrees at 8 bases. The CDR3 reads CASSQAHRGSVGNTIYF. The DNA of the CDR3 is TGCGCCAGCAGCCAAGCCCACAGGGGGTCGGTAGGAAACACCATATATTTT.